This TCR beta chain was sequenced for a study of identical twins. Each CDR3 protein gets one entry after TCRdb re-called the 5' RACE reads with MiXCR. The sample carries 540,000 or so distinct CDR3 sequences, approximately 20% recorded once. Comment on this clonotype: At one boundary the junction diverges from the germline segment, which might be a read error.

These data were likewise used in another study, on yellow fever vaccine responses in identical twins.

The sequencing input was CD4+ T cells sorted from blood. This TCR was sampled from a woman younger than 35 in good health.

The CDR3 DNA reads TGTGCCAGCAGCCTCCCTGCGGGGACTAGCGGGACCACTTCCTACAATGGGCAGTTCTTC. Translated, it gives CASSLPAGTSGTTSYNGQFF. This chain joins TRBV11-2 and TRBJ2-1, with TRBD2 identical over 13 bases. CDR1 and CDR2 from the germline V gene are SGHAT and FQNNGV. The CDR3 has 20 residues.